Detailed here is one T cell receptor beta chain. Its antigen specificity is not known. It is unclear where the CDR3 begins or ends on the DNA, so no DNA is shown, and the CDR3 is as TCRdb lists it. This specimen comes from a study of blood T cell repertoires in COVID-19 (dated by TCRdb to the early 2020s). Looking at the study overall: Collaborator samples came from the United States, Italy and Spain and covered acute and convalescent phases of COVID-19. Subjects who had been exposed to COVID-19, were actively infected with it, or had recovered from it provided the deeply sampled blood TCRbeta repertoires that made up the dataset. A de-identified subject ID, COVID-19 status, age in years and sex were almost always included in the sample metadata. The material from the prospective study consisted of cDNA or gDNA derived from T cells, B-cell-depleted T cells, or PBMCs. Where available, HLA class I and class II types were obtained from metadata supplied by the sample provider rather than from assay-based typing. The repertoires were made available in a free public database intended to serve as a resource for research on the immune response to SARS-CoV-2. The samples were drawn from the first 160 participants of the ongoing ImmuneRACE study and from over a thousand subjects provided by 6 global collaborators. On the study overall, not on this receptor specifically: Clinical and demographic metadata were provided uncurated, with the amount varying by source and participant.

Counted from cysteine to phenylalanine, this CDR3 has 19 amino acids. Participants in the prospective study were aged about 18 to 89 years, lived in under 30 United States geographic areas, and enrolled through a virtual design. In the prospective study, cohorts were assigned on the basis of participant-reported clinical history obtained from a screening survey and a study questionnaire. ImmuneRACE Cohort 3 recovered participants were defined by two consecutive negative NP/OP PCR tests, healthcare professional clearance, or symptom resolution. Each participant in the prospective study had whole blood, serum and a nasopharyngeal or oropharyngeal swab collected by mobile phlebotomists. Participants in the prospective study had the option to provide additional blood draws and questionnaires over an approximately two-month period. Blood samples from the prospective study were shipped frozen or at room temperature prior to DNA extraction.

TCRbeta CDR3 regions were amplified from genomic DNA using the immunoSEQ Assay, a bias-controlled multiplex PCR. Per the authors' processing: The number of nucleated cells in each sample was estimated from the amplification of reference gene primers within the assay. To quantify the absolute abundance of each unique TCRbeta CDR3 rearrangement, sequence reads were collapsed and filtered. For each sample, productive Simpson clonality was calculated as the square root of Simpson's diversity index across productive rearrangements. TCRdb retrieved this table from immuneACCESS and kept in-frame rearrangements only. Not all clones are present; in checked studies, unresolved V genes account for under half, and no reason is known for the remainder. V, J and clone size derive from that table, while D and trimming were established from the DNA sequence. The sample table records 250,000 to 300,000 clones; about 80% of these occur just once. In total, the top ten clones hold around 3.6% of the sample.

Here the chain combines TRBV21-1 and TRBJ2-1; whether TRBD1, the table's D call, matches the DNA was not checked. TRBV21-1 is designated a pseudogene. Sequenced input: PBMCs or T cells enriched from blood (not recorded which). The sequence derives from a man aged 45 to 65 who had recovered from COVID-19. The CDR3 region: CASSKWGQGAKRRNHEQFF.